A single count supports the clone carrying this TCR beta chain. What it binds is not known. The sample originates from a study of a mutant IDH1 vaccine in newly diagnosed glioma. Study in general: Vaccination began 4-6 weeks post radiotherapy alone, or with temozolomide cycles. Before enrollment, the patients had been treated with radiotherapy alone, temozolomide alone, or both together. Most of them had received both. Study-level findings and limits: 80% to 95% of patients showed vaccine-induced immune responses across multiple MHC alleles. Pseudoprogression apparently tracked independently of changes in top peripheral T cell clonotypes.

Sample time point: week 23, last vaccination. All doses held 300 ug of mutant IDH1 20-mer peptide, with topical imiquimod. The data were produced by immunoSEQ multiplex PCR, yet TCRdb's version contains in-frame clones alone and is incomplete. The sample records roughly 38,000 clones, 78% being singletons. Germline lookup yields CDR1 LNHDA and CDR2 SQIVND (reference sequence). The CDR3 extends over 13 amino acids. V gave up 5 bases and J gave up 8 bases, with 12 bases separating them. Sequences were derived from PBMCs, sampled from a glioma patient whose treatment included an IDH1 peptide vaccine. This receptor was obtained from a woman aged 40 to 50 with glioma. Some clones in this sample may be carry-over from other donors' samples. This rearrangement joins TRBV19 to TRBJ2-2, with a weak D call TRBD1 (5 bases). The CDR3 reads CASSQGGNGELFF. Here the CDR3 DNA reads TGTGCCAGTAGTCAGGGTGGCAATGGGGAGCTGTTTTTT. Supplemented by reference TRBV19 and TRBJ2-2, the full variable domain reads DGGITQSPKYLFRKEGQNVTLSCEQNLNHDAMYWYRQDPGQGLRLIYYSQIVNDFQKGDIAEGYSVSREKKESFPLTVTSAQKNPTAFYLCASSQGGNGELFFGEGSRLTVL.